This paragraph covers one T cell receptor beta chain sequence. The sample is drawn from a study of blood T cell repertoires in COVID-19. In the study overall: Spain, Italy and the United States supplied samples that represented acute and convalescent COVID-19.

The V gene lost 0 bases and the J gene lost 3 bases, with 14 bases spanning the gap. Per the germline V gene, CDR1 is PRHDT and CDR2 is FYEKMQ (reference sequence). The CDR3 consists of 17 residues. In the original analysis: The authors estimated nucleated cell counts from reference gene primer amplification. Repertoires were generated with immunoSEQ multiplex PCR, while TCRdb's copy carries only in-frame clones and drops some. D and trimming were read from the DNA, whereas the V and J calls and clone size are those reported in that table. Altogether 200,000 to 250,000 clones are present, almost 90% being singletons, with the ten largest covering roughly 1.5%.

The source is a man aged 18 to 30 with active or convalescent COVID-19. The source material was peripheral blood. V usage is TRBV13 and J usage is TRBJ1-4, with TRBD1 as a possible D gene (5 bases). The CDR3 sequence is CASSLGGRGPANEKLFF. CDR3 coding DNA: TGTGCCAGCAGCTTAGGGGGAAGGGGTCCGGCTAATGAAAAACTGTTTTTT.